The 31 T cell receptor beta chains below were found in one sample sequenced in a study of cytomegalovirus exposure and HLA in healthy donors. The study ran its PCR with 60 Vbeta and 13 Jbeta primers. Generated by immunoSEQ multiplex PCR, the TCRdb table keeps only in-frame clones and is missing some. The data contain about 150,000 clones, 74% of them singletons. Sequencing was performed on PBMCs. These receptors all come from a man in his thirties or forties in good health and CMV-seronegative.

V and J are TRBV5-6 and TRBJ1-1; D gene ambiguous. The CDR3 is 12 amino acids. Germline loops: CDR1 SGHDT, CDR2 YYEEEE. The V and J ends lost 0 bases and 4 bases respectively, with 4 bases between them. CDR3 DNA: TGTGCCAGCAGCTTGGGGAGCACTGAAGCTTTCTTT. Translated, it gives CASSLGSTEAFF.

This clone appeared once. This rearrangement joins TRBV11-2 to TRBJ2-2, with D perhaps TRBD2 (5 bases). The germline gives CDR1 SGHAT, CDR2 FQNNGV. V was cut by 5 bases and J by 1 base, with 11 bases left in between. CDR3 length: 15 amino acids. In DNA, the CDR3 is TGTGCCAGCAGCCTACTGGGGAGGAACACCGGGGAGCTGTTTTTT. This sequence encodes CASSLLGRNTGELFF. Full variable domain (outside the CDR3, taken from reference TRBV11-2 and TRBJ2-2): EAGVAQSPRYKIIEKRQSVAFWCNPISGHATLYWYQQILGQGPKLLIQFQNNGVVDDSQLPKDRFSAERLKGVDSTLKIQPAKLEDSAVYLCASSLLGRNTGELFFGEGSRLTVL.

This clone was observed a few times. The rearrangement joins TRBV27 to TRBJ1-1; TRBD1 matches 9 bases. V trimming: 6 bases; J trimming: 3 bases; junction bases outside the gene matches: 5. The germline CDR1 and CDR2 sequences are MNHEY and SMNVEV (reference sequence). This CDR3 spans 14 amino acids. CDR3 protein: CASRRTGVDTEAFF. CDR3 DNA sequence: TGTGCCAGCAGGAGGACAGGGGTGGACACTGAAGCTTTCTTT.

The V call is TRBV5-1, the J call TRBJ1-2, with D possibly matching TRBD1 (6 bases). V lost 3 bases and J lost 2, with 8 bases in between. Germline CDR1 is SGHRS and CDR2 is YFSETQ. This CDR3 has 13 residues. This CDR3 is CASSSTGNYGYTF. The CDR3 DNA is TGCGCCAGCAGCTCTACAGGGAACTATGGCTACACCTTC.

The chain employs TRBV27 and TRBJ2-7, with 7 bases that match TRBD1. This CDR3 has 14 residues. Germline V gives CDR1 MNHEY, CDR2 SMNVEV (reference sequence). V lost 3 bases and J lost 2; bases outside the gene matches: 4. The CDR3 here is CASSFRDRTYEQYF. The CDR3 nucleotides read TGTGCCAGCAGTTTCAGGGACAGAACCTACGAGCAGTACTTC.

On this clone: The junction does not match germline at one end; this may be a read error. The same CDR3 arises from other DNA sequences in this sample as well. CDR3: CAITRQGQGTEAFF. The CDR3 DNA reads as TGCGCCATCACTAGACAGGGTCAGGGCACTGAAGCTTTCTTT. The chain employs TRBV10-3 and TRBJ1-1; 7 bases are shared with TRBD1. The CDR3 totals 14 residues. The germline CDR1 and CDR2 sequences are ENHRY and SYGVKD.

The gene calls are TRBV21-1 and TRBJ2-2; the table's D call of TRBD2 was not tested on the DNA. TRBV21-1 is flagged as a pseudogene. This CDR3 contains 16 residues. Written as DNA, the CDR3 is TGTGCCAGCAGCAAAGCGCTGGGGGGGAACACCGGGGAGCTGTTTTTT. Amino acids: CASSKALGGNTGELFF.

V is TRBV13 and J is TRBJ2-1; D remains ambiguous. The V end lost 0 bases, the J end lost 9 bases, and 3 bases lay between the germline ends. CDR3 length: 11 amino acids. Germline V lookup: CDR1 PRHDT, CDR2 FYEKMQ (reference sequence). The CDR3 loop is CASSLGREQFF. CDR3 nucleotide sequence: TGTGCCAGCAGCTTAGGCCGTGAGCAGTTCTTC.

The chain links TRBV7-2 to TRBJ2-1; 11 nucleotides line up with TRBD2. The CDR3 covers 14 residues. In germline, CDR1 is SGHTA, CDR2 FQGNSA. The J segment lost 7 bases and the V segment lost 6 bases, leaving 5 bases of the junction unmatched. CDR3 in DNA: TGTGCCAGCAGGTATAGCGGGGGGGCTAATGAGCAGTTCTTC. Amino acids: CASRYSGGANEQFF.

The count of this clone is one. The V gene is TRBV7-9, the J gene TRBJ2-1; TRBD1 agrees at 8 bases. The CDR3 sequence is 16 residues long. The germline CDR1 and CDR2 sequences are SEHNR and FQNEAQ (reference sequence). J gave up 0 bases and V 5 bases, and 6 bases lay outside the gene matches. In DNA form, the CDR3 reads TGTGCCAGCAGCCCCGGACAGGGAACCTCCTACAATGAGCAGTTCTTC. This gives the protein CASSPGQGTSYNEQFF.

The chain recombines TRBV5-4 with TRBJ2-3; D is perhaps TRBD2 (5 bases). The CDR3 runs 13 residues. Trimming pared 4 bases from V and 7 bases from J, leaving 13 bases between. CDR1 is SGHNT and CDR2 is YYREEE in the germline V gene (reference sequence). CDR3 loop: CASSPPDGNTQYF. In DNA form, the CDR3 reads TGTGCCAGCAGCCCCCCCGACGGGAATACGCAGTATTTT.

This clone has more than one count but fewer than ten. J is TRBJ1-2 and V is TRBV18; the match to TRBD1 covers 8 bases. With V trimmed by 2 bases and J by 6 bases, 5 bases remained unmatched. Germline CDR1 is KGHSH and CDR2 is LQKENI. This CDR3 comprises 14 residues. CDR3 protein: CASSPSGQDDGYTF. CDR3 DNA: TGTGCCAGCTCACCATCGGGACAGGACGATGGCTACACCTTC.

This rearrangement joins TRBV7-2 to TRBJ2-5; TRBD2 matches at 9 bases. Germline V gene data show CDR1 as SGHTA and CDR2 as FQGNSA. The length of the CDR3 is 18 residues. With V trimmed by 1 base and J by 0 bases, 9 bases remained unmatched. The CDR3 here is CASSLGFMPSGDQETQYF. CDR3 in DNA: TGTGCCAGCAGCTTAGGGTTCATGCCTAGCGGGGACCAAGAGACCCAGTACTTC. The entire variable domain, with the rest obtained from reference TRBV7-2 and TRBJ2-5, is as follows: GAGVSQSPSNKVTEKGKDVELRCDPISGHTALYWYRQSLGQGLEFLIYFQGNSAPDKSGLPSDRFSAERTGGSVSTLTIQRTQQEDSAVYLCASSLGFMPSGDQETQYFGPGTRLLVL.

The rearrangement uses TRBV19 and TRBJ1-5; 9 bases agree with TRBD1. V shed 4 bases, J shed 7 bases, and the junction held 2 bases outside the gene matches. Germline V lookup: CDR1 LNHDA, CDR2 SQIVND (reference sequence). This CDR3 is built from 13 residues. The CDR3 DNA is TGTGCCAGTAGTAAGACAGGGGGACAGCCCCAGCATTTT. Encoded protein: CASSKTGGQPQHF. Full variable domain (outside the CDR3, taken from reference TRBV19 and TRBJ1-5): DGGITQSPKYLFRKEGQNVTLSCEQNLNHDAMYWYRQDPGQGLRLIYYSQIVNDFQKGDIAEGYSVSREKKESFPLTVTSAQKNPTAFYLCASSKTGGQPQHFGDGTRLSIL.

This sequence joins TRBV7-2 and TRBJ2-7, with unresolved D. V was shortened by 3 bases and J by 5 bases, with 11 bases between the two germline ends. CDR1 and CDR2 (germline): SGHTA, FQGNSA. The CDR3 length is 13 residues. The CDR3 DNA reads as TGTGCCAGCAGCTTTACCGGGTTTGACGAGCAGTACTTC. Its translation: CASSFTGFDEQYF.

This clone was seen more than once but under ten times. The chain couples TRBV19 to TRBJ1-5, with 7 positions matching TRBD1. CDR1 is LNHDA and CDR2 is SQIVND in the germline V gene (reference sequence). CDR3 size: 16 residues. V dropped 1 base and J dropped 2; count of bases not matched to a gene: 5. The CDR3 nucleotides read TGTGCCAGTAGTATAGTCGGGCAGGGGGGCAATCAGCCCCAGCATTTT. This encodes CASSIVGQGGNQPQHF. The variable domain in full, completed from reference TRBV19 and TRBJ1-5, reads DGGITQSPKYLFRKEGQNVTLSCEQNLNHDAMYWYRQDPGQGLRLIYYSQIVNDFQKGDIAEGYSVSREKKESFPLTVTSAQKNPTAFYLCASSIVGQGGNQPQHFGDGTRLSIL.

The chain links TRBV4-1 to TRBJ2-2; TRBD2 might be the D (6 bases). The V end was cut by 1 base, the J end by 1 base, with 13 bases between. CDR3 length: 17 residues. Germline CDR1 and CDR2: MGHRA and YSYEKL. Written as DNA, the CDR3 is TGCGCCAGCAGCCAAGGCGGAAGGGACTGGAACACCGGGGAGCTGTTTTTT. Translating gives CASSQGGRDWNTGELFF.

In its sample, this clone was seen a few times. The chain is built from TRBV7-9 and TRBJ1-6, with D unclear. V lost 0 bases to trimming and J lost 10 bases, with 19 bases between them. The germline V gene has CDR1 SEHNR and CDR2 FQNEAQ (reference sequence). The CDR3 extends over 17 amino acids. DNA of the CDR3: TGTGCCAGCAGCTTAGCCACCGGAGGGCCCGCCGGATCACCCCTCCACTTT. It translates to CASSLATGGPAGSPLHF.

This clone is medium-sized in the sample. This chain uses TRBV7-9 with TRBJ1-1; TRBD1 matches 10 bases. CDR3 length equals 15 residues. The trim removed 5 bases at V and 2 bases at J, leaving 5 bases unmatched. Per the germline V gene, CDR1 is SEHNR and CDR2 is FQNEAQ (reference sequence). The CDR3 DNA reads TGTGCCAGCAGCCCTCGGACAGGGGGAAACACTGAAGCTTTCTTT. The encoded protein is CASSPRTGGNTEAFF.

The chain couples TRBV5-1 to TRBJ2-1, with TRBD2 matching over 10 bases. The CDR3 has 15 amino acids. Losses at the gene ends were 4 bases for V and 6 bases for J; bases not matched to a gene: 7. Germline V gene data show CDR1 as SGHRS and CDR2 as YFSETQ. The CDR3 nucleotides are TGCGCCAGCAGCCCGAGCGGGGGGGCGGGCAATGAGCAGTTCTTC. Translation: CASSPSGGAGNEQFF.

This chain links TRBV9 with TRBJ2-1; tentatively, D is TRBD2 (7 bases). Trimming removed 0 bases from V and 7 bases from J, with 11 bases in between. The CDR3 totals 14 residues. Looked up from germline, CDR1 is SGDLS and CDR2 is YYNGEE. The CDR3 spells CASSVDGGLNEQFF. The CDR3 DNA reads as TGTGCCAGCAGCGTAGACGGGGGGCTAAATGAGCAGTTCTTC. Using reference TRBV9 and TRBJ2-1 for the parts outside the CDR3, the full variable domain is DSGVTQTPKHLITATGQRVTLRCSPRSGDLSVYWYQQSLDQGLQFLIQYYNGEERAKGNILERFSAQQFPDLHSELNLSSLELGDSALYFCASSVDGGLNEQFFGPGTRLTVL.

This clone was picked up a small number of times. The chain uses TRBV18 and TRBJ1-1; D remains unclear. Trimming took off 3 bases at V and 4 bases at J, with 9 bases between the two ends. Germline V CDR1 and CDR2: KGHSH, LQKENI. The CDR3 contains 13 residues. The CDR3: CASSPAGPTEAFF. DNA for the CDR3: TGTGCCAGCTCACCGGCGGGTCCCACTGAAGCTTTCTTT.

CDR3 coding DNA: TGTGCCTGGAGTGTAGGCAGGGATTCACCCCTCCACTTT. It codes for CAWSVGRDSPLHF. The rearrangement links TRBV30 to TRBJ1-6; D perhaps matches TRBD1 (5 bases). V lost 0 bases, J lost 8 bases, and 8 bases lay in between. This CDR3 spans 13 amino acids. Germline loops: CDR1 GTSNPN, CDR2 SVGIG (reference sequence). The entire variable domain, with the rest obtained from reference TRBV30 and TRBJ1-6, is as follows: SQTIHQWPATLVQPVGSPLSLECTVEGTSNPNLYWYRQAAGRGLQLLFYSVGIGQISSEVPQNLSASRPQDRQFILSSKKLLLSDSGFYLCAWSVGRDSPLHFGNGTRLTVT.

Within the sample, this clone is medium-sized. J is TRBJ2-3 and V is TRBV6-4; 10 positions match TRBD2. Unmatched junction bases numbered 2, after V lost 5 bases and J lost 0 bases. The CDR3 is 15 amino acids. Germline CDR1 MRHNA, CDR2 SNTAGT. CDR3 nucleotides: TGTGCCAGCAGTCAACTAGCGGGGAGCACAGATACGCAGTATTTT. Amino acid sequence: CASSQLAGSTDTQYF.

The V call is TRBV7-2, the J call TRBJ2-1, with 10 bases matching TRBD1. The germline gives CDR1 SGHTA, CDR2 FQGNSA. The CDR3 runs to 15 residues. Trimming removed 4 bases from V and 1 base from J; junction bases left unmatched: 1. CDR3 DNA: TGTGCCAGCAGCTGGGACAGGGGATCCTACAATGAGCAGTTCTTC. As protein: CASSWDRGSYNEQFF.

The chain joins TRBV28 to TRBJ1-5, with D hard to call. Trimming stripped 8 bases from V and 6 bases from J, with 17 bases between. Germline CDR1 and CDR2: MDHEN and SYDVKM. The CDR3 runs to 14 residues. CDR3 sequence: CASGSPDGLQPQHF. CDR3 coding DNA: TGTGCCAGCGGGAGTCCCGACGGACTTCAGCCCCAGCATTTT.

V gene TRBV5-1 combines with J gene TRBJ1-3; maybe TRBD1 (5 bases). Trimming removed 8 bases from V and 0 bases from J, with 12 bases in between. Germline CDR1 is SGHRS and CDR2 is YFSETQ. CDR3 size: 14 residues. The CDR3, as DNA: TGCGCCAGGACCGTACAGGTCTCTGGAAACACCATATATTTT. Protein product: CARTVQVSGNTIYF.

The CDR3 here is CASSPQTGEAFF. CDR3 DNA: TGTGCCAGCTCACCGCAGACGGGGGAAGCTTTCTTT. This chain links TRBV18 with TRBJ1-1; D not resolved. The length of the CDR3 is 12 residues. V lost 3 bases and J lost 8, with 10 bases in between. Germline assignment: CDR1 KGHSH and CDR2 LQKENI. Drawing the rest from reference TRBV18 and TRBJ1-1, the complete variable domain is NAGVMQNPRHLVRRRGQEARLRCSPMKGHSHVYWYRQLPEEGLKFMVYLQKENIIDESGMPKERFSAEFPKEGPSILRIQQVVRGDSAAYFCASSPQTGEAFFGQGTRLTVV.

The chain combines TRBV11-2 with TRBJ2-3, with 11 bases that match TRBD2. This CDR3 contains 19 residues. Unmatched junction bases numbered 12, after V lost 1 base and J lost 3 bases. Germline V lookup: CDR1 SGHAT, CDR2 FQNNGV. CDR3 protein: CASSLGLAGTRQTTDTQYF. The CDR3 DNA is TGTGCCAGCAGCTTAGGACTAGCGGGGACCCGTCAAACAACAGATACGCAGTATTTT. The variable domain in full, completed from reference TRBV11-2 and TRBJ2-3, reads EAGVAQSPRYKIIEKRQSVAFWCNPISGHATLYWYQQILGQGPKLLIQFQNNGVVDDSQLPKDRFSAERLKGVDSTLKIQPAKLEDSAVYLCASSLGLAGTRQTTDTQYFGPGTRLTVL.

CDR3 coding DNA: TGTGCCAGCAGCCTACACCGGGACTCCTACGAGCAGTACTTC. Encoded protein: CASSLHRDSYEQYF. J is TRBJ2-7 and V is TRBV7-2; TRBD2 might be the D (5 bases). The CDR3 contains 14 residues. CDR1 is SGHTA and CDR2 is FQGNSA in the germline V gene. V was cut by 5 bases and J by 0 bases, with 11 bases left in between.

This chain connects TRBV7-2 to TRBJ2-5; the match to TRBD1 covers 7 bases. This CDR3 contains 14 residues. After removal of 0 bases from V and 5 bases from J, the junction contained 3 bases not matched to a gene. Germline-derived CDR1 and CDR2 are SGHTA and FQGNSA. The DNA for the CDR3 is TGTGCCAGCAGCTTAGCGCGCAGGGGGGAGACCCAGTACTTC. Amino acid sequence: CASSLARRGETQYF.